This T cell receptor (beta chain) was sequenced for a study of shared clonotypes between healthy human individuals. Libraries were prepared by immunoSEQ multiplex PCR; TCRdb keeps only in-frame clonotypes and omits some of them. The sample has a few million clones; over 85% are singletons. Germline V gives CDR1 SQVTM, CDR2 ANQGSEA. This CDR3 region has 15 residues. CD45RO-negative, CCR7-positively selected cells formed the naive CD8 fraction, excluding terminally differentiated effector memory CD45RA+ cells. The rearrangement joins TRBV29-1 to TRBJ1-3; D may be TRBD1 (5 bases). The source of this sequence is a man between 18 and 29 years old in good health. Some clones in this sample may be carry-over from other donors' samples. Sequencing input: naive CD8+ T cells from PBMCs. CDR3 amino acids: CGTEGVQGSGNTIYF. The CDR3 DNA is TGCGGCACCGAAGGGGTTCAGGGCTCTGGAAACACCATATATTTT.